What follows is one T cell receptor (beta chain) and its context. CDR1 and CDR2 from the germline V gene are MNHNS and SASEGT. CDR3 length equals 16 residues. The sample belongs to a study of CD4 and CD8 cells across lung adenocarcinoma regions. Donors had localized lung adenocarcinoma, a non-small cell lung cancer. TCRdb used MiXCR to reprocess the PCR reads, holding one entry per CDR3 protein. The table has fewer than 20,000 distinct CDR3 sequences, roughly half seen once. The source is a female donor with lung adenocarcinoma. The CD4 and CD8 labels of this study may be unreliable. The sequenced sample was CD8+ T cells from the center of a lung tumor. The chain is built from TRBV6-1 and TRBJ2-3; the D gene is possibly TRBD1 (6 bases). TRBJ2-4 matches the DNA end more closely, so the J call is doubtful. CDR3 coding DNA: TGTGCCAGCAGTGAAGGGGGGCTGTGTGCCAAAGATACTCAGTACTTC. It codes for CASSEGGLCAKDTQYF.